This TCR beta chain was captured by sequencing in a study of blood T cells in healthy people across ages. The authors ran a second PCR of roughly 7 to 11 cycles using a sample-barcoded 5' primer and a J-beta primer mix. TCRdb re-analysed the 5' RACE reads in MiXCR, keeping a single row per CDR3 protein. This sample has under 2,000,000 distinct CDR3 sequences, with roughly 50% found just once. This clonotype has only a few counts. The sample was blood. The TCR sequence derives from a woman in her forties in good health.

The CDR3 loop is CASSPPDRVYEQYF. The CDR3 region has the DNA TGTGCCAGCAGTCCCCCGGACAGGGTCTACGAGCAGTACTTC. V usage is TRBV28 and J usage is TRBJ2-7; 8 nucleotides agree with TRBD1. Per germline, CDR1 MDHEN and CDR2 SYDVKM. Losses at the gene ends were 5 bases for V and 3 bases for J; bases not matched to a gene: 6. The CDR3 sequence is 14 residues long.